There are a few counts of the clone carrying this T cell receptor beta chain. Its antigen is currently unknown. Germline CDR1 is SGDLS and CDR2 is YYNGEE. Trimming cost V 0 bases and J 0 bases, with 7 bases left between them. The CDR3 length is 15 residues. Researchers ran the PCR with 60 Vbeta and 13 Jbeta primers. Clones were read by immunoSEQ multiplex PCR, and TCRdb kept only the in-frame ones, dropping some. Among 150,000 to 200,000 clones, about four fifths were seen once, and the ten largest hold 1.5% to 1.7%. The source of the sample is a study of cytomegalovirus exposure and HLA in healthy donors. Across the study: In an early release, HLA-typed donors contributed tens of millions of unique TCR sequences. In terms of ancestry, the Caucasian-associated cluster contained 75% to 90% of the approximately 400 genotyped donors. Study observations and caveats: Data from an earlier analysis indicated that most TCR beta V segments were productive either about 87% or about 30% of the time.

Donors counted as nominally healthy when sampled, yet unrecorded immune exposures were likely. This sequence was found in a girl between 5 and 17 years old in good health and CMV-seropositive. V usage is TRBV9 and J usage is TRBJ1-3; no clear D. The sample comprised PBMCs. The chain's CDR3 is CASSVDSPSGNTIYF. In nucleotides, the CDR3 is TGTGCCAGCAGCGTAGATAGCCCCTCTGGAAACACCATATATTTT.